A single sample is the source of the 20 T cell receptor beta chains below, sequenced in a study of cytomegalovirus exposure and HLA in healthy donors. The PCR made use of 60 Vbeta and 13 Jbeta primers. The method was immunoSEQ multiplex PCR; TCRdb's version includes in-frame clones alone and lacks a portion of them. Its clone listing holds some 72,000 clones. Sequenced sample: PBMCs. These TCRs come from a man aged 35 to 55 in good health and CMV-seronegative.

The rearrangement links TRBV10-1 to TRBJ1-1; D perhaps matches TRBD1 (5 bases). V was shortened by 2 bases and J by 0 bases, with 7 bases between the two germline ends. The CDR3 is 14 amino acids. The germline V gene has CDR1 WNHNN and CDR2 SYGVQD (reference sequence). This CDR3 is CASSETRVNTEAFF. The DNA for the CDR3 is TGCGCCAGCAGTGAGACCAGGGTGAACACTGAAGCTTTCTTT.

This chain links TRBV7-8 with TRBJ2-5, with a weak D call TRBD2 (6 bases). Between the trimmed V and J ends, which lost 5 bases and 4 bases, there was a span of 20 bases. This CDR3 spans 16 amino acids. CDR1 SGHVS and CDR2 FQNEAQ come from the germline V gene. Here the CDR3 reads CASSRGEARISETQYF. The CDR3 DNA reads TGTGCCAGCAGCCGAGGGGAGGCTAGGATCTCAGAGACCCAGTACTTC.

The J gene is TRBJ1-3, the V gene TRBV6-5, with D possibly TRBD1 on 6 matching bases. The germline V gene has CDR1 MNHEY and CDR2 SVGAGI. Deletions cut 4 bases from V and 4 bases from J, with 17 bases between. This CDR3 comprises 16 residues. DNA of the CDR3: TGTGCCAGCAGTTTTTTTCAAAGGGGGAAAGGAAACACCATATATTTT. Protein product: CASSFFQRGKGNTIYF.

This chain links TRBV5-1 with TRBJ2-3; 13 nucleotides agree with TRBD2. This CDR3 region has 16 residues. CDR1 and CDR2 (germline): SGHRS, YFSETQ. The junction had 2 bases not matched to a gene; V was cut back by 4 bases and J by 0 bases. This chain's CDR3 is CASSEGLAGSTDTQYF. CDR3 coding DNA: TGCGCCAGCAGCGAGGGACTAGCGGGGAGCACAGATACGCAGTATTTT. The whole variable domain, filled in from reference TRBV5-1 and TRBJ2-3, reads KAGVTQTPRYLIKTRGQQVTLSCSPISGHRSVSWYQQTPGQGLQFLFEYFSETQRNKGNFPGRFSGRQFSNSRSEMNVSTLELGDSALYLCASSEGLAGSTDTQYFGPGTRLTVL.

The V and J genes are TRBV5-4 and TRBJ2-5; TRBD2 matches at 7 bases. The tail of the sequence fits TRBJ2-7 better, so the J call may be wrong. The CDR3 is 17 residues long. The germline V gene has CDR1 SGHNT and CDR2 YYREEE (reference sequence). DNA of the CDR3: TGTGCCAGCAGCCTCCCACCCCAGCGGGAAGGTTCTCGCGAGCAGTACTTC. The encoded protein is CASSLPPQREGSREQYF.

The chain combines TRBV5-4 with TRBJ2-3; the match to TRBD1 covers 9 bases. V lost 6 bases, J lost 6 bases, and 11 bases stayed unmatched. This CDR3 region has 15 residues. Germline V gives CDR1 SGHNT, CDR2 YYREEE (reference sequence). Written as DNA, the CDR3 is TGTGCCAGCAACCACCGGGGACAGGGAGCGGATACGCAGTATTTT. Encoded protein: CASNHRGQGADTQYF. The whole variable domain, filled in from reference TRBV5-4 and TRBJ2-3, reads ETGVTQSPTHLIKTRGQQVTLRCSSQSGHNTVSWYQQALGQGPQFIFQYYREEENGRGNFPPRFSGLQFPNYSSELNVNALELDDSALYLCASNHRGQGADTQYFGPGTRLTVL.

This sequence joins TRBV5-1 and TRBJ2-1; 8 nucleotides match TRBD2. V lost 5 bases to trimming and J lost 6 bases; unmatched junction nucleotides: 10. From germline, CDR1 is SGHRS and CDR2 YFSETQ. The CDR3 consists of 15 residues. CDR3 sequence: CASRLTSAGSNEQFF. Written as DNA, the CDR3 is TGCGCCAGCAGGCTGACTAGCGCGGGAAGCAATGAGCAGTTCTTC. Variable domain in full (rest from reference TRBV5-1 and TRBJ2-1): KAGVTQTPRYLIKTRGQQVTLSCSPISGHRSVSWYQQTPGQGLQFLFEYFSETQRNKGNFPGRFSGRQFSNSRSEMNVSTLELGDSALYLCASRLTSAGSNEQFFGPGTRLTVL.

This chain joins TRBV30 and TRBJ2-4, with D uncertain. V was trimmed by 2 bases and J by 5 bases, leaving 10 bases between them. Germline V gene lookup returns CDR1 GTSNPN and CDR2 SVGIG (reference sequence). The CDR3 runs 13 residues. CDR3 coding DNA: TGTGCCTGGAGTACGGATAGCCAAAACATTCAGTACTTC. It is translated as CAWSTDSQNIQYF.

This chain connects TRBV6-1 to TRBJ1-1; 7 bases agree with TRBD1. Germline CDR1 reads MNHNS; CDR2 reads SASEGT. The J segment lost 12 bases and the V segment lost 3 bases, leaving 7 bases of the junction unmatched. The CDR3 runs 12 residues. CDR3 sequence (DNA): TGTGCCAGCAGTGAGGGTCAGGGGGAGTCTTTCTTT. It codes for CASSEGQGESFF.

This chain uses TRBV25-1 with TRBJ2-5; D might be TRBD1 (6 bases). V was pared by 8 bases and J by 4 bases, with 17 bases between. The CDR3 totals 14 residues. Germline-derived CDR1 and CDR2 are MGHDK and SYGVNS. For the CDR3, the DNA is TGTGCCAGCGGCAAGGACAGTACAAGAGAGACCCAGTACTTC. Protein product: CASGKDSTRETQYF.

The genes are TRBV4-1 and TRBJ1-2, with 9 bases aligning to TRBD1. The CDR3 has 15 amino acids. J lost 7 bases, V lost 4 bases, and 10 bases had no gene match. CDR1 and CDR2 (germline): MGHRA, YSYEKL. CDR3 residues: CASSRPGQGGFGYTF. The CDR3 DNA reads TGCGCCAGCAGCCGACCGGGACAGGGTGGTTTTGGCTACACCTTC.

The V and J genes are TRBV18 and TRBJ2-3; TRBD2 matches 10 bases. CDR3 length: 17 residues. V lost 3 bases, J lost 3 bases, and 9 bases stayed unmatched. Germline V lookup: CDR1 KGHSH, CDR2 LQKENI. The CDR3 spells CASSPESGRAGTDTQYF. In DNA, the CDR3 is TGTGCCAGCTCACCGGAAAGCGGGAGGGCCGGAACAGATACGCAGTATTTT. The full variable domain, with the rest looked up from reference TRBV18 and TRBJ2-3, is NAGVMQNPRHLVRRRGQEARLRCSPMKGHSHVYWYRQLPEEGLKFMVYLQKENIIDESGMPKERFSAEFPKEGPSILRIQQVVRGDSAAYFCASSPESGRAGTDTQYFGPGTRLTVL.

The J gene is TRBJ1-1, the V gene TRBV2, with D possibly matching TRBD1 (6 bases). The V end lost 3 bases, the J end lost 10 bases, and 15 bases lay between the germline ends. Germline V gives CDR1 SNHLY, CDR2 FYNNEI. CDR3 size: 13 residues. Here the CDR3 DNA reads TGTGCCAGCAGTGAGGTGGCAGGGGCTAGAGCTTTCTTT. Amino acids: CASSEVAGARAFF.

The chain is built from TRBV4-2 and TRBJ1-2; a possible D gene is TRBD1 (6 bases). This CDR3 contains 16 residues. The ends were cut back, 0 bases at V and 3 bases at J, with 14 bases in the middle. The germline gives CDR1 LGHNA, CDR2 YNFKEQ. DNA of the CDR3: TGTGCCAGCAGCCAAGATTCAACAGGGATAGACTATGGCTACACCTTC. It is translated as CASSQDSTGIDYGYTF.

The V gene is TRBV18, the J gene TRBJ2-1, with TRBD2 identical over 8 bases. The J segment lost 3 bases and the V segment lost 10 bases, leaving 14 bases of the junction unmatched. Per germline, CDR1 KGHSH and CDR2 LQKENI. CDR3 length equals 16 residues. The chain's CDR3 is CATSSLTGGRYNEQFF. The DNA of the CDR3 is TGTGCCACCAGCTCTTTGACGGGGGGGCGCTACAATGAGCAGTTCTTC. Combining the CDR3 with reference TRBV18 and TRBJ2-1 gives the whole variable domain NAGVMQNPRHLVRRRGQEARLRCSPMKGHSHVYWYRQLPEEGLKFMVYLQKENIIDESGMPKERFSAEFPKEGPSILRIQQVVRGDSAAYFCATSSLTGGRYNEQFFGPGTRLTVL.

The chain joins TRBV5-1 to TRBJ2-7, with TRBD2 identical over 12 bases. The J segment lost 3 bases and the V segment lost 0 bases, leaving 1 base of the junction unmatched. CDR3 length equals 15 residues. Germline CDR1 is SGHRS and CDR2 is YFSETQ. CDR3 coding DNA: TGCGCCAGCAGCTTGGGGACTAGCGGGATCTACGAGCAGTACTTC. This translates into CASSLGTSGIYEQYF.

The chain recombines TRBV27 with TRBJ2-7, with a possible D match to TRBD2 (6 bases). V lost 6 bases to trimming and J lost 4 bases, with 13 bases between them. The V gene's germline CDR1 is MNHEY and CDR2 SMNVEV (reference sequence). This CDR3 has 13 amino acids. The CDR3 coding sequence is TGTGCCAGCAGCCTGGCGGGATCTTACGAGCAGTACTTC. As protein: CASSLAGSYEQYF.

This chain uses TRBV4-3 with TRBJ1-3; D is ambiguous. Germline CDR1 is LGHNA and CDR2 is YSLEER. The CDR3 length is 13 residues. The V end lost 4 bases, the J end lost 0 bases, and 4 bases lay between the germline ends. The DNA for the CDR3 is TGCGCCAGCAGCCTGAGCTCTGGAAACACCATATATTTT. Translated, it gives CASSLSSGNTIYF.

This chain joins TRBV11-2 and TRBJ2-5, with TRBD2 identical over 9 bases. The CDR3 totals 15 residues. The J segment lost 7 bases and the V segment lost 5 bases, leaving 11 bases of the junction unmatched. Per germline, CDR1 SGHAT and CDR2 FQNNGV. CDR3 sequence reads: CASSPQGRGGGTQYF. The DNA of the CDR3 is TGTGCCAGCAGCCCGCAGGGGCGGGGGGGCGGGACCCAGTACTTC.

This chain joins TRBV6-5 and TRBJ2-3, with 9 bases matching TRBD2. The V and J ends lost 5 bases and 7 bases, in that order; junction bases with no gene match: 7. From germline, CDR1 is MNHEY and CDR2 SVGAGI. CDR3 length equals 14 residues. The CDR3 DNA reads as TGTGCCAGCAGTCGTAGCGGGAGCCCGCATACGCAGTATTTT. It yields the protein CASSRSGSPHTQYF.